This T cell receptor (beta chain) stems from a study of human T cells and chemical hapten exposure. Across the study: The patch tests put 0.01% DPC on the skin of the upper back and were read 6 days later.

This clonotype was detected many times. The library put unique molecular identifiers onto individual cDNA molecules. TCRdb re-analysed the RACE reads in MiXCR, keeping a single row per CDR3 protein. Among around 350,000 distinct CDR3 sequences, over 5% were seen once, and the ten largest hold roughly 8.2%. Stated time point: pre-sensitization, week 0. Treatment meaning: therapeutic diphenylcyclopropenone sensitization with weekly scalp DPC. The receptor's source is a woman between 18 and 29 years old with alopecia areata. Some clones in this sample may be carry-over from other donors' samples. This sample comprised whole blood, obtained in connection with sensitization to the hapten diphenylcyclopropenone (DPC).

CDR3 protein: CASRFLRRGGEQFF. CDR3 DNA sequence: TGTGCCAGCAGATTCCTAAGACGCGGGGGCGAGCAGTTCTTC. This chain uses TRBV6-5 with TRBJ2-1; D possibly corresponds to TRBD2 (7 bases). This CDR3 spans 14 amino acids. Germline V gene sequence: CDR1 MNHEY, CDR2 SVGAGI. Trimming left V 6 bases short and J 10 bases short, with 19 bases between.